This T cell receptor (beta chain) was recovered during a study of blood T cell repertoires in COVID-19. This CDR3 region has 16 residues. Trimming removed 3 bases at V and 7 bases at J, with 19 bases between. From germline, CDR1 is LGHNT and CDR2 FRNRAP. Clones were sequenced by immunoSEQ multiplex PCR, and TCRdb holds only the in-frame ones, with some missing. The sample includes about 230,000 clones, more than 75% seen only once; the top ten take around 10%. This clone was detected only a few times. What was sequenced was peripheral blood. The receptor comes from a middle-aged man with COVID-19, enrolled during active disease. The chain has TRBV12-5 and TRBJ1-5, with TRBD1 as a possible D gene (6 bases). This chain's CDR3 is CASGFPGGAQGQPQHF. CDR3 sequence (DNA): TGTGCTAGTGGTTTCCCCGGGGGGGCGCAGGGGCAGCCCCAGCATTTT.